This entry features one T cell receptor beta chain sequence. TCRdb's copy holds only in-frame clones and misses some; the assay was immunoSEQ multiplex PCR. The profile shows 150,000 or so clones, approximately 95% of them singletons. V was trimmed by 0 bases and J by 0 bases, leaving 6 bases between them. The germline V gene encodes CDR1 LNHNV and CDR2 YYDKDF (reference sequence). This CDR3 spans 15 amino acids. The data are from a study of blood T cell repertoires in COVID-19. The J gene is TRBJ2-1, the V gene TRBV15; D not resolved. The receptor's source is a woman in her 50s with acute or convalescent COVID-19. Sequencing was done on a sample of peripheral blood. CDR3: CATSREPGSYNEQFF. CDR3 DNA sequence: TGTGCCACCAGCAGAGAACCCGGCTCCTACAATGAGCAGTTCTTC.